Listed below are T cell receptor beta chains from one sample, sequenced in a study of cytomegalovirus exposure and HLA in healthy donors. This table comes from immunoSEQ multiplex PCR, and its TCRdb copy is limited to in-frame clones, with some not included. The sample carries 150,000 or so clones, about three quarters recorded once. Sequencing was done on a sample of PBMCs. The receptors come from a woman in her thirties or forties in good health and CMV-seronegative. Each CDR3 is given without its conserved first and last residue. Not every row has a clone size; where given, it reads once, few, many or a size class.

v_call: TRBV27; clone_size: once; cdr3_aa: ASSLRRFGETQY
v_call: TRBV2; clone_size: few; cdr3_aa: ARRLWTGTEAF
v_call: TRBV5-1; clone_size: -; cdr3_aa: ASSLALAGGSEQY
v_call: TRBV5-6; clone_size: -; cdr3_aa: ASSLIQPVSRRAF
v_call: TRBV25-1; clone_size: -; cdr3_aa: ASSGDRGRTDTQY
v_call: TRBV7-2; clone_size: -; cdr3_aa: ASSFGVGTDYYEQY
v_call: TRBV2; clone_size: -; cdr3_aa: ASSRDRTYEQY
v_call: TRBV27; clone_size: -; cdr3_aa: ASSLLGQGANSNQPQH
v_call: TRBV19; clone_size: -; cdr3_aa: ASSIYIRDYGYT
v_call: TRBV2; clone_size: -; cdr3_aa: ASSTGQSFEKLF
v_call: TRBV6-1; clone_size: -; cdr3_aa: ASISGTARRAVQH
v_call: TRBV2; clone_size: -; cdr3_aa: ASSDRDQPQH
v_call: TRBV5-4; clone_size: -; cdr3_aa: ASSLGPVGNYGYT
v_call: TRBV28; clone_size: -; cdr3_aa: ASSPRQGGNSPLH
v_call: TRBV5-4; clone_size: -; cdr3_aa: ASSLGSGQGKVYT
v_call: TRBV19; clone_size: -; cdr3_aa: ASNLRQNNSPLH
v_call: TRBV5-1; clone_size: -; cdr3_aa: ASSHRGLRTEAF
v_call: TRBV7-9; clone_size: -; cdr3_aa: ASSLSPGGNTEAF
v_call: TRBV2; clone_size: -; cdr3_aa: ASARDRSSYEQY
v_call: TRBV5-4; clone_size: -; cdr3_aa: ASSDGLLYKETQY
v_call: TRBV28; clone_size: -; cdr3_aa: ASSRRGSSYNEQF
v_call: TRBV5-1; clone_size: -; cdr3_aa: ASSHRGNTGELF
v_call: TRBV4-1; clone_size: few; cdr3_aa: ASSRLFGGQGYEQY
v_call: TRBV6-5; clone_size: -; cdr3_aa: ASSYSVGAGNTEAF
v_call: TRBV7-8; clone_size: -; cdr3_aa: ASSHTQVNYGYT
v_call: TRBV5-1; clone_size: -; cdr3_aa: ASSMSGTGFLEQY
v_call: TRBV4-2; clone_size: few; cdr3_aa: ASSQALTDTQY